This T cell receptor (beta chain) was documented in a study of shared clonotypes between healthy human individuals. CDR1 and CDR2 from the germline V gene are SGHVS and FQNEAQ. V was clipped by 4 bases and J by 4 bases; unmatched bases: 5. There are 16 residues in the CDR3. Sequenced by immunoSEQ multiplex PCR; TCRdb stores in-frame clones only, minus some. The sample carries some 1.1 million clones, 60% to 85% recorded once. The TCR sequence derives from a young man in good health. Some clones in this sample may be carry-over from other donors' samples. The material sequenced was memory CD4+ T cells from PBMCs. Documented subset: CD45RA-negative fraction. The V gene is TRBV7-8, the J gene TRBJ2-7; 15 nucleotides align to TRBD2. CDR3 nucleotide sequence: TGTGCCAGCAGCTCCGGGACTAGCGGGAGGCGGTACGAGCAGTACTTC. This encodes CASSSGTSGRRYEQYF.